Reported below is one T cell receptor (beta chain). What it recognizes is unknown. The source of the sample is a study of lymphopenia after photon versus proton radiotherapy. Produced via immunoSEQ multiplex PCR; TCRdb's table is partial and in-frame only. The sample lists 30,000 to 45,000 clones, approximately 90% occurring once. Study-wide results and caveats: A bigger post-nadir fall in TCR diversity correlated inversely with survival time in deceased patients.

The TCR sequence derives from a man in his 60s with cholangiocarcinoma. Sequenced material: peripheral blood, taken from a patient treated with photon-based radiotherapy.

The CDR3 region has the DNA TGTGCCAGTAGTATAGGTCACTTGGAGCAGTTCTTC. Its protein product is CASSIGHLEQFF. This rearrangement joins TRBV19 to TRBJ2-1; D remains ambiguous. V was clipped by 1 base and J by 10 bases, with 8 bases between them. Germline lookup yields CDR1 LNHDA and CDR2 SQIVND (reference sequence). The CDR3 loop spans 12 amino acids.